The rows below give T cell receptor beta chains drawn from one sample of a study of T cells in Graves' hyperthyroidism and ophthalmopathy. TCRdb re-called the multiplex PCR reads with MiXCR, one entry per CDR3 protein. The repertoire holds roughly 550,000 distinct CDR3 sequences, with about 16% as singletons. The sequencing input was blood. The source is a woman aged 30 to 39 with Graves' ophthalmopathy. Each CDR3 is given with its conserved first and last residue. The order of the fields is V gene, J gene, clone size, CDR3 protein. Size is omitted from some rows. Given values are once, few, many or a class for expanded clones.

TRBV7-8	TRBJ1-1	many	CASSLEFVTTPEAFF
TRBV3-1	TRBJ1-2	NA	CASSQDLARDYGYTF
TRBV7-2	TRBJ2-3	NA	CASRPARVTDTQYF
TRBV11-2	TRBJ2-6	NA	CASSLWVSGANVLTF
TRBV5-1	TRBJ2-2	NA	CASSRRTSGRAPNTGELFF
TRBV28	TRBJ2-1	many	CASSQGGSDEQFF
TRBV7-2	TRBJ1-3	few	CASSLREISGNTIYF
TRBV7-9	TRBJ2-5	NA	CASSARGGGVSRETQYF
TRBV11-3	TRBJ2-6	many	CASSLVPFSGANVLTF
TRBV29-1	TRBJ2-7	few	CSVRDVAGATYEQYF
TRBV18	TRBJ2-3	many	CASSSTSGTDTQYF
TRBV5-5	TRBJ2-5	few	CASSITAQETQYF